A selection of T cell receptor beta chains follows, all from one sample in a study of graft-versus-host responses after intestinal transplantation. Produced via immunoSEQ multiplex PCR; TCRdb's table is partial and in-frame only. In the table there are about 15,000 clones, approximately 62% of which are singletons. The sequences come from ileum tissue, collected 524 days after transplant. These receptors came from a human patient who received an intestinal transplant, so some T cells may come from the graft donor. Both conserved end residues are part of each CDR3. The D gene is left open where the match is weak. The size field is filled for only some rows; it gives once, few, many or a size class.

abundance: -
j_gene: TRBJ2-7
d_gene: -
v_gene: TRBV30
CDR3nt: TGTGCCTGGAGCTCAGGGGGGTCCTACGAGCAGTACTTC
CDR3aa: CAWSSGGSYEQYF

abundance: -
j_gene: TRBJ2-5
d_gene: -
v_gene: TRBV7-2
CDR3nt: TGTGCCAGCAGCTTAGGGGTGGGGGGCCAAGAGACCCAGTACTTC
CDR3aa: CASSLGVGGQETQYF

abundance: -
j_gene: TRBJ1-2
d_gene: TRBD1
v_gene: TRBV10-3
CDR3nt: TGTGCCATCACAGCTTACTGGGACAGGGTTGGCTACACCTTC
CDR3aa: CAITAYWDRVGYTF

abundance: -
j_gene: TRBJ2-7
d_gene: -
v_gene: TRBV7-6
CDR3nt: TGTGCCAGCAGTAGCCCAATGGAGGGGATCTACGAGCAGTACTTC
CDR3aa: CASSSPMEGIYEQYF

abundance: -
j_gene: TRBJ2-3
d_gene: -
v_gene: TRBV10-1
CDR3nt: TGCGCCAGCAGTGAGTCTAGCGCAGATACGCAGTATTTT
CDR3aa: CASSESSADTQYF

abundance: -
j_gene: TRBJ2-3
d_gene: TRBD2
v_gene: TRBV7-2
CDR3nt: TGTGCCAGCAGCCGATCACTAGCGGGGGGAGTAAATACGCAGTATTTT
CDR3aa: CASSRSLAGGVNTQYF

abundance: -
j_gene: TRBJ2-5
d_gene: TRBD2
v_gene: TRBV19
CDR3nt: TGTGCCAGTACCCCGACTAGCGGGGGGGCGGAGACCCAGTACTTC
CDR3aa: CASTPTSGGAETQYF

abundance: -
j_gene: TRBJ2-7
d_gene: TRBD2
v_gene: TRBV6-5
CDR3nt: TGTGCCAGCAGCCTCCTAGCGGGGGGGCCGGAGGAGCAGTACTTC
CDR3aa: CASSLLAGGPEEQYF

abundance: -
j_gene: TRBJ2-2
d_gene: -
v_gene: TRBV4-3
CDR3nt: TGCGCCAGCAGCCAAGGACGGCAAGGGAGGACCGGGGAGCTGTTTTTT
CDR3aa: CASSQGRQGRTGELFF

abundance: once
j_gene: TRBJ2-1
d_gene: -
v_gene: TRBV7-9
CDR3nt: TGTGCCAGTACCGGGAGAACGGACAATGAGCAGTTCTTC
CDR3aa: CASTGRTDNEQFF

abundance: few
j_gene: TRBJ2-5
d_gene: -
v_gene: TRBV21-1
CDR3nt: TGTGCCAGCAGCAAAGCGCGAGGGCCGCGGACTAGCGAGAGGGAGACCCAGTACTTC
CDR3aa: CASSKARGPRTSERETQYF

abundance: once
j_gene: TRBJ2-1
d_gene: TRBD2
v_gene: TRBV30
CDR3nt: TGTGCCTGGAGTTCAGCGCGGGGGGGATCTGTTGAGCAGTTCTTC
CDR3aa: CAWSSARGGSVEQFF

abundance: -
j_gene: TRBJ2-2
d_gene: TRBD1
v_gene: TRBV27
CDR3nt: TGTGCCAGCGGGACAGGTTCCACCGGGGAGCTGTTTTTT
CDR3aa: CASGTGSTGELFF

abundance: -
j_gene: TRBJ2-3
d_gene: TRBD1
v_gene: TRBV4-3
CDR3nt: TGCGCCAGCAGCCCAAGACAGGGGGATACGCAGTATTTT
CDR3aa: CASSPRQGDTQYF

abundance: -
j_gene: TRBJ1-2
d_gene: -
v_gene: TRBV6-5
CDR3nt: TGTGCCAGCAGCCGACGCATAACCCGGGAGGATGGCTACACCTTC
CDR3aa: CASSRRITREDGYTF